The rows below give T cell receptor beta chains drawn from one sample of a study of monozygotic twins with cystic fibrosis. The table came from immunoSEQ multiplex PCR; TCRdb's copy has only in-frame clones and leaves some out. The repertoire holds tens of thousands of clones, with under 95% as singletons. The specimen sequenced was blood. The receptors originated from a girl aged 2 to 10 with cystic fibrosis. Both conserved end residues are part of each CDR3. D genes are given only for firm matches. Rows may omit the clone size; those that give it use once, few, many or a size class.

j_gene	d_gene	v_gene	abundance	CDR3nt	CDR3aa
TRBJ2-7	TRBD2	TRBV7-2	.	TGTGCCAGCAGCTTAGCGCTCCTAGCGGGGGCCTACGAGCAGTACTTC	CASSLALLAGAYEQYF
TRBJ2-5	.	TRBV30	.	TGTGCCTGGAGTGGGATTAGGATTCGCGGGGGCTACCAAGAGACCCAGTACTTC	CAWSGIRIRGGYQETQYF
TRBJ1-4	.	TRBV19	.	TGTGCCAGTAGCCTGCCGGGGCGCGAAGATGAAAAACTGTTTTTT	CASSLPGREDEKLFF
TRBJ1-1	TRBD1	TRBV19	.	TGTGCCAGTAGTATAGCGGGATATCAGGGGGAAGGCCTGATGAACACTGAAGCTTTCTTT	CASSIAGYQGEGLMNTEAFF
TRBJ2-7	.	TRBV5-1	.	TGCGCCAGCAGCACCGGGACAACCTACGAGCAGTACTTC	CASSTGTTYEQYF
TRBJ2-2	TRBD1	TRBV6-6	.	TGTGCCAGCAGATCCGGGACAGGAATAACCGGGGAGCTGTTTTTT	CASRSGTGITGELFF
TRBJ2-7	TRBD1	TRBV6-6	once	TGTGCCAGCAGTTACCACTTGGGACAGGGGGCCTACGAGCAGTACTTC	CASSYHLGQGAYEQYF
TRBJ2-5	.	TRBV7-2	.	TGTGCCAGCAGCTTAGTGGCGGCTGGGGAGACCCAGTACTTC	CASSLVAAGETQYF
TRBJ1-5	.	TRBV6-4	.	TGTGCCAGCAGAGACAGCAATCAGCCCCAGCATTTT	CASRDSNQPQHF
TRBJ1-2	.	TRBV2	once	TGTGCCAGCAGTGAAAGACGGGGGGGTTATAGCTATGGCTACACCTTC	CASSERRGGYSYGYTF
TRBJ2-7	.	TRBV10-3	once	TGTGCCATCAGTGAGACGGACAGCGAGCTAAGTTACGAGCAGTACTTC	CAISETDSELSYEQYF
TRBJ1-5	.	TRBV7-8	.	TGTGCCAGCAGCTACCTTTATAGCAATCAGCCCCAGCATTTT	CASSYLYSNQPQHF
TRBJ2-7	.	TRBV14	.	TGTGCCAGCAGCCAAGTGGGGTTCGGCGAGCAGTACTTC	CASSQVGFGEQYF
TRBJ2-5	TRBD2	TRBV29-1	.	TGCAGCGTTGAACTCTCGGTGCGGGGGGGCCTTGTCGAGACCCAGTACTTC	CSVELSVRGGLVETQYF
TRBJ1-4	.	TRBV12-2	.	TGTGCAAGTCGCTTAAATCCCGGGAACGAAAAACTGTTTTTT	CASRLNPGNEKLFF
TRBJ2-7	.	TRBV5-1	.	TGCGCCAGCAGCTTGGTGGGTCTTTCCTACGAGCAGTACTTC	CASSLVGLSYEQYF
TRBJ2-5	TRBD2	TRBV9	.	TGTGCCAGCAGCGTAGCGTGGTTAGCGGGACAAGAGACCCAGTACTTC	CASSVAWLAGQETQYF
TRBJ1-1	.	TRBV10-1	.	TGCGCCAGCGGTGATGGGGGTTCGAACACTGAAGCTTTCTTT	CASGDGGSNTEAFF
TRBJ2-2	TRBD1	TRBV27	.	TGTGCCAGCAGTAAACCAGGGGGCACCGGGGAGCTGTTTTTT	CASSKPGGTGELFF
TRBJ1-2	.	TRBV7-2	few	TGTGCCAGCAGCTTTGAACGGTACTATGGCTACACCTTC	CASSFERYYGYTF
TRBJ1-2	.	TRBV5-5	few	TGTGCCAGCAGCCCGACTGGCCCTTCCTATGGCTACACCTTC	CASSPTGPSYGYTF
TRBJ1-2	.	TRBV5-1	once	TGCGCCAGCAGGATAACAGGACTCGACGTCTATGGCTACACCTTC	CASRITGLDVYGYTF
TRBJ1-2	.	TRBV30	once	TGTGCCTGGATGGAGGGGGCTAACTATGGCTACACCTTC	CAWMEGANYGYTF